One and the same sample provided the 14 T cell receptor beta chains below, sequenced in a study of CD8 T cells in ankylosing spondylitis. From the 5' RACE reads, TCRdb called clonotypes with MiXCR, one entry per CDR3 protein. The sample shows under 450,000 distinct CDR3 sequences, roughly 22% of them seen only once. Input material: blood, either unsorted or a sorted T cell fraction (not recorded which). The receptors shown here come from a male donor with ankylosing spondylitis or in good health (not recorded which).

The V and J genes are TRBV10-1 and TRBJ2-2; 8 nucleotides line up with TRBD1. Germline CDR1 WNHNN, CDR2 SYGVQD (reference sequence). The J segment lost 1 base and the V segment lost 3 bases, leaving 10 bases of the junction unmatched. This CDR3 region has 18 residues. The CDR3 is CASSDSFSGTGNTGELFF. The CDR3 DNA reads as TGCGCCAGCAGTGACTCCTTTTCCGGGACAGGGAACACCGGGGAGCTGTTTTTT.

This clonotype was found a few times. This chain links TRBV3-1 with TRBJ2-1; a possible D gene is TRBD2 (6 bases). V was cut by 4 bases and J by 3 bases, with 19 bases left in between. CDR1 LGHDT and CDR2 YNNKEL come from the germline V gene (reference sequence). This CDR3 is built from 17 residues. CDR3 amino acids: CASSPSLMGGRYNEQFF. CDR3 nucleotide sequence: TGTGCCAGCAGCCCATCCCTTATGGGGGGTCGCTACAATGAGCAGTTCTTC.

The V call is TRBV27, the J call TRBJ1-1; TRBD1 matches at 8 bases. Germline CDR1 reads MNHEY; CDR2 reads SMNVEV (reference sequence). V lost 5 bases and J lost 1; bases outside the gene matches: 3. This CDR3 contains 14 residues. The CDR3, as DNA: TGTGCCAGCAGTGCGGGGACAGGGAACACTGAAGCTTTCTTT. Translating it yields CASSAGTGNTEAFF.

This clonotype has only one observation. The J gene is TRBJ2-5, the V gene TRBV4-1; perhaps TRBD1 as D (6 bases). CDR1 is MGHRA and CDR2 is YSYEKL in the germline V gene. The CDR3 totals 15 residues. Trimming took off 1 base at V and 3 bases at J, with 12 bases between the two ends. DNA of the CDR3: TGCGCCAGCAGCCAAGCAAACAGGGTTGAAGAGACCCAGTACTTC. Translating it yields CASSQANRVEETQYF.

This clonotype showed up just a few times. This chain links TRBV7-8 with TRBJ2-2; D gene unclear. This CDR3 has 16 residues. Trimming left V 5 bases short and J 0 bases short, with 13 bases between. Germline V gene lookup returns CDR1 SGHVS and CDR2 FQNEAQ. The CDR3 is CASSPTYGPNTGELFF. CDR3 in DNA: TGTGCCAGCAGCCCAACTTACGGCCCGAACACCGGGGAGCTGTTTTTT.

This clonotype was seen a few times. This rearrangement joins TRBV7-6 to TRBJ2-7, with TRBD1 matching 7 bases. Trimming removed 4 bases from V and 4 bases from J; junction bases left unmatched: 10. The CDR3 has 15 amino acids. Germline V CDR1 and CDR2: SGHVS, FNYEAQ. CDR3 nucleotide sequence: TGTGCCAGCAGCTACTTACCTGGGACAGCTTACGAGCAGTACTTC. Amino acid sequence: CASSYLPGTAYEQYF. The full variable domain, in which reference TRBV7-6 and TRBJ2-7 provide the parts outside the CDR3, is GAGVSQSPRYKVTKRGQDVALRCDPISGHVSLYWYRQALGQGPEFLTYFNYEAQQDKSGLPNDRFSAERPEGSISTLTIQRTEQRDSAMYRCASSYLPGTAYEQYFGPGTRLTVT.

This clonotype occurred a few times. This chain joins TRBV5-6 and TRBJ2-6, with D uncertain. The CDR3 loop spans 18 amino acids. Germline-derived CDR1 and CDR2 are SGHDT and YYEEEE. V dropped 0 bases and J dropped 3 bases, with 16 bases sitting between them. The CDR3 DNA reads as TGTGCCAGCAGCTTGGCATCGGCACCCGGCATTGGGGCCAACGTCCTGACTTTC. Residues: CASSLASAPGIGANVLTF.

This clonotype showed up many times. The rearrangement uses TRBV28 and TRBJ2-7; D perhaps matches TRBD1 (5 bases). The germline V and J ends were trimmed by 5 bases and 2 bases, with 16 bases remaining between them. CDR1 and CDR2 from the germline V gene are MDHEN and SYDVKM. CDR3 size: 15 residues. CDR3 sequence reads: CASSRQSRIPYEQYF. The CDR3 DNA is TGTGCCAGCAGTCGACAGTCCCGAATACCCTACGAGCAGTACTTC.

This chain links TRBV20-1 with TRBJ2-7; 7 bases align to TRBD1. V lost 0 bases to trimming and J lost 2 bases; unmatched junction nucleotides: 7. This CDR3 comprises 15 residues. The germline CDR1 and CDR2 sequences are DFQATT and SNEGSKA (reference sequence). DNA for the CDR3: TGCAGTGCTAGAGACAACAGGGGCTGGGCCTACGAGCAGTACTTC. Protein sequence: CSARDNRGWAYEQYF.

CDR3 nucleotide sequence: TGCGCCAGCAGCTTGCCCGGACTGGAGGGGGGTGAGCAGTTCTTC. This gives the protein CASSLPGLEGGEQFF. The chain recombines TRBV5-1 with TRBJ2-1; D may correspond to TRBD1 or TRBD2 (6 bases each). The CDR3 extends over 15 amino acids. The V gene's germline CDR1 is SGHRS and CDR2 YFSETQ. Trimming stripped 1 base from V and 9 bases from J, with 17 bases between.

This clonotype showed up just a few times. The V and J genes are TRBV5-6 and TRBJ2-7; TRBD1 might be the D (6 bases). V was shortened by 1 base and J by 3 bases, with 11 bases between the two germline ends. Germline V CDR1 and CDR2: SGHDT, YYEEEE. The CDR3 covers 14 residues. CDR3 bases: TGTGCCAGCAGCTTGTGGGGGCAGAACTACGAGCAGTACTTC. As protein: CASSLWGQNYEQYF.

This chain connects TRBV12-3 or TRBV12-4 to TRBJ2-7; D may correspond to TRBD1 or TRBD2 (5 bases each). V was trimmed by 7 bases and J by 7 bases, leaving 20 bases between them. The CDR3 spans 14 residues. The chain's CDR3 is CASTPGAGPGEQYF. CDR3 nucleotides: TGTGCCAGCACGCCCGGGGCAGGGCCAGGGGAGCAGTACTTC.

In its sample, this clonotype was seen a few times. The chain joins TRBV5-6 to TRBJ2-1; D gene uncertain. Germline V gene sequence: CDR1 SGHDT, CDR2 YYEEEE. V shed 0 bases and J shed 7 bases, with 8 bases lying between them. This CDR3 contains 13 residues. The CDR3 loop is CASSLEATNEQFF. The CDR3 bases are TGTGCCAGCAGCTTGGAGGCTACAAATGAGCAGTTCTTC.

This clonotype appeared once. This chain uses TRBV20-1 with TRBJ2-2; 8 nucleotides align to TRBD2. V dropped 2 bases and J dropped 6; count of bases not matched to a gene: 20. CDR3 length: 19 amino acids. Germline lookup yields CDR1 DFQATT and CDR2 SNEGSKA (reference sequence). Here the CDR3 reads CSARLGVRGGPGSAGELFF. In DNA, the CDR3 is TGCAGTGCTAGACTAGGAGTCCGGGGGGGACCGGGAAGCGCCGGGGAGCTGTTTTTT.